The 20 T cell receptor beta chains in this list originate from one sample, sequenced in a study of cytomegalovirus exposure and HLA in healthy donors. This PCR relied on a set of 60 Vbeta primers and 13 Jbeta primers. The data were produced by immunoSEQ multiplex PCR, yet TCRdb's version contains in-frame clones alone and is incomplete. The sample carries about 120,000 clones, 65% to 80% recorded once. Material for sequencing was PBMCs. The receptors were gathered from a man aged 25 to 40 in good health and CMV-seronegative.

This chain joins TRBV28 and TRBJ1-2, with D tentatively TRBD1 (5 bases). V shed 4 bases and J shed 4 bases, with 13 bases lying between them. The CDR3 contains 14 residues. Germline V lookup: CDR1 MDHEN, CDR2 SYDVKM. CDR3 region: CASSSGRRSYGYTF. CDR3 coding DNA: TGTGCCAGCAGTTCAGGGAGGAGGAGCTATGGCTACACCTTC.

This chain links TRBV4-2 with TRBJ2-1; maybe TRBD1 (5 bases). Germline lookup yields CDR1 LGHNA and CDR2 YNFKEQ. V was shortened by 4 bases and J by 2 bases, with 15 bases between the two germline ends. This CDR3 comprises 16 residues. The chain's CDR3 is CASSLSGHGAYNEQFF. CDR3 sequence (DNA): TGTGCCAGCAGCCTCTCCGGACATGGGGCCTACAATGAGCAGTTCTTC.

CDR3 nucleotide sequence: TGTGCCAGCAGTGAAAGGGGCGGAAACACTGAAGCTTTCTTT. It codes for CASSERGGNTEAFF. This chain joins TRBV2 and TRBJ1-1, with D perhaps TRBD1 (5 bases). The germline gives CDR1 SNHLY, CDR2 FYNNEI. The CDR3 extends over 14 amino acids. Trimming shortened V by 2 bases and J by 2 bases, and 9 bases separated the two germline ends.

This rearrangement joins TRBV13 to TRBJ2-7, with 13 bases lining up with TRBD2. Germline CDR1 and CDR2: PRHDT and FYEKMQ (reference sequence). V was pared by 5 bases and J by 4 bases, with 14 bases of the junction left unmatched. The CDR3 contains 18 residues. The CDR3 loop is CASSLTGLAGWDSYEQYF. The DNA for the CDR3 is TGTGCCAGCAGCCTAACGGGACTAGCGGGATGGGACTCGTACGAGCAGTACTTC.

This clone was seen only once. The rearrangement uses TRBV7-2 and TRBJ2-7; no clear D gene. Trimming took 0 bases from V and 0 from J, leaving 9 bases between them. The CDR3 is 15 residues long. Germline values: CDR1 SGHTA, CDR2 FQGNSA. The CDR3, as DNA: TGTGCCAGCAGCTTAGCTCCGGGTTACTCCTACGAGCAGTACTTC. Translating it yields CASSLAPGYSYEQYF.

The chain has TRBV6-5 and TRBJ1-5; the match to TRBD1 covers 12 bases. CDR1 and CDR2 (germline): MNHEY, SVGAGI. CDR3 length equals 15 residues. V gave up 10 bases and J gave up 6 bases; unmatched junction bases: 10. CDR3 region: CATQPGQGATQPQHF. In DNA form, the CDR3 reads TGTGCCACACAACCGGGACAGGGGGCGACTCAGCCCCAGCATTTT.

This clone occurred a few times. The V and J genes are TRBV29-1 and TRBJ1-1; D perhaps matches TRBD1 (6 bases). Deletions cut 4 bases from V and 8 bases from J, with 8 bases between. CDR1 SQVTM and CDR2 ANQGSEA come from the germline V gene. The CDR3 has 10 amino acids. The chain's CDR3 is CSVATGEAFF. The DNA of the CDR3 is TGCAGCGTTGCTACAGGGGAAGCTTTCTTT.

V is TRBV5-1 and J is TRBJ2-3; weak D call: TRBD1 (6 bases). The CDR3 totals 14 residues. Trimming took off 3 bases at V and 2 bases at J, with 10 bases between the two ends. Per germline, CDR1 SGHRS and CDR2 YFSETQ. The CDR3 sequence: CASSSGTNTDTQYF. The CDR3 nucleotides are TGCGCCAGCAGCTCCGGGACAAACACAGATACGCAGTATTTT. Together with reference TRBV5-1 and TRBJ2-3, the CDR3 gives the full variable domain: KAGVTQTPRYLIKTRGQQVTLSCSPISGHRSVSWYQQTPGQGLQFLFEYFSETQRNKGNFPGRFSGRQFSNSRSEMNVSTLELGDSALYLCASSSGTNTDTQYFGPGTRLTVL.

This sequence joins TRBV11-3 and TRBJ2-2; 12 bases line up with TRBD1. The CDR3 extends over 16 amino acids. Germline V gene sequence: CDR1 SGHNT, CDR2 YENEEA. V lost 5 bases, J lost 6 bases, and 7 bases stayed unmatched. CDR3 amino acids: CASSPGGQGASGELFF. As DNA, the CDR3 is TGTGCCAGCAGCCCCGGGGGACAGGGGGCTTCCGGGGAGCTGTTTTTT.

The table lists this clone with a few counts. The CDR3 spells CASSQGRFQGEAFF. As DNA, the CDR3 is TGTGCCAGCAGCCAAGGAAGATTCCAGGGGGAAGCTTTCTTT. V and J are TRBV14 and TRBJ1-1, with a weak D call TRBD1 (6 bases). Trimming removed 1 base at V and 8 bases at J, with 14 bases between. The CDR3 is 14 residues long. Germline V gene sequence: CDR1 SGHDN, CDR2 FVKESK.

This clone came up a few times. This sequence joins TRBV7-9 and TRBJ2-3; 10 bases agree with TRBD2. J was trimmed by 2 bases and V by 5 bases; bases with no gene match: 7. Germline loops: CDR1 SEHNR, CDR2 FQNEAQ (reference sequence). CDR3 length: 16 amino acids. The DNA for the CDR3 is TGTGCCAGCAGCCCTCGGCTAGCGGGAGTCACAGATACGCAGTATTTT. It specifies CASSPRLAGVTDTQYF.

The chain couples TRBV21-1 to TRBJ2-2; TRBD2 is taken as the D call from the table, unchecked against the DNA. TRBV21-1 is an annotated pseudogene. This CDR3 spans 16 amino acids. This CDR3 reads CASSSGESGNTGELFF. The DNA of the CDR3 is TGTGCCAGCAGCTCCGGGGAATCGGGGAACACCGGGGAGCTGTTTTTT.

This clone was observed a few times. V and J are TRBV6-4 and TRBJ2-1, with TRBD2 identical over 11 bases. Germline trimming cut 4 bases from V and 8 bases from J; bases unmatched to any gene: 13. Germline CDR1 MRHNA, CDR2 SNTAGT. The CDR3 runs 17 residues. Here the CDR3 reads CASSASLAGGPGDEQFF. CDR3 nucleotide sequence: TGTGCCAGCAGTGCGAGTTTAGCGGGAGGGCCTGGGGATGAGCAGTTCTTC.

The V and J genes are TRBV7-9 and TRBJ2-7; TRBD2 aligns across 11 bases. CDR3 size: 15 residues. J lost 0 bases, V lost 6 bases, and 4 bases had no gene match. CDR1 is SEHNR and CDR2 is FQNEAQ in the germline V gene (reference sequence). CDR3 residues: CASRGLAEDSYEQYF. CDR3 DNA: TGTGCCAGCAGGGGACTAGCGGAAGACTCCTACGAGCAGTACTTC.

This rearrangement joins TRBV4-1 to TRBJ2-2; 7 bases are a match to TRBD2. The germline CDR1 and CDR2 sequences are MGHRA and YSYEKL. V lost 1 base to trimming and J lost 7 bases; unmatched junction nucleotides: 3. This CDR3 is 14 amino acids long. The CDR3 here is CASSQVGGNGELFF. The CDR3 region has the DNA TGCGCCAGCAGCCAAGTCGGGGGGAACGGGGAGCTGTTTTTT.

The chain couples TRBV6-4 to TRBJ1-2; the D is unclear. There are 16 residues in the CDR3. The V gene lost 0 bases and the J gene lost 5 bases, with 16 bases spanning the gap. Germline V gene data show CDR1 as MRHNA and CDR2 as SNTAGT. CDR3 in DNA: TGTGCCAGCAGTGACTCGATAGTCCCAGGAATTTATGGCTACACCTTC. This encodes CASSDSIVPGIYGYTF.

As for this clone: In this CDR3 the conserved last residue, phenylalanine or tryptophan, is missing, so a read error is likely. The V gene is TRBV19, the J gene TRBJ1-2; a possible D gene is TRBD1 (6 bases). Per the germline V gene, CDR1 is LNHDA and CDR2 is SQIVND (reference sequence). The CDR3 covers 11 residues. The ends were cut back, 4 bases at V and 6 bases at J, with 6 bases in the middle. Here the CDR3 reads CASSKGDGYTS. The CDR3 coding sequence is TGTGCCAGTAGTAAGGGGGATGGCTACACCTCC.

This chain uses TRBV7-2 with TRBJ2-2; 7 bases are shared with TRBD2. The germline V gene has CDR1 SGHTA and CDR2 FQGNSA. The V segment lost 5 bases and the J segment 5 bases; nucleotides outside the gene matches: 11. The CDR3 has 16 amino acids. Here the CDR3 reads CASSRMGPGGTGELFF. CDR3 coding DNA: TGTGCCAGCAGCCGTATGGGGCCGGGGGGTACCGGGGAGCTGTTTTTT.

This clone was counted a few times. Written as DNA, the CDR3 is TGTGCCAGCAGCTGGAGCGGGGGGGCGGCAGATACGCAGTATTTT. It translates to CASSWSGGAADTQYF. The V and J genes are TRBV5-6 and TRBJ2-3; 10 bases map to TRBD2. The CDR3 spans 15 residues. CDR1 is SGHDT and CDR2 is YYEEEE in the germline V gene. J was trimmed by 4 bases and V by 3 bases; bases with no gene match: 5.

Written as DNA, the CDR3 is TGTGCCTGGAGACGAAGGCAGGGTGAAGCTTTCTTT. This encodes CAWRRRQGEAFF. V gene TRBV30 combines with J gene TRBJ1-1, with TRBD1 as a possible D gene (5 bases). V shed 3 bases and J shed 7 bases, with 12 bases lying between them. Germline CDR1 is GTSNPN and CDR2 is SVGIG (reference sequence). The CDR3 is 12 residues long.